This TCR beta chain emerged from a study of metastatic and nonmetastatic thyroid tumors. About the research overall: Where malignant and benign thyroid patients were concerned, repertoires were compared across blood and tumor or nodule tissue.

As processed by the authors: CDR3 was compared across clinicopathological groups, and the resulting differences were used to build a distant-metastasis classifier for papillary thyroid cancer. TCRdb redid the clone calls on the PCR reads using MiXCR. In this record, the V and J calls reflect TCRdb's handling and not the investigators' own analysis. Found here are roughly 5,100 clones, more than 35% of them singletons; the top ten hold roughly a third. V shed 6 bases and J 4 bases; nucleotides not matched to a gene: 10. This CDR3 spans 15 amino acids. Germline V gene sequence: CDR1 MDHEN, CDR2 SYDVKM. General study results and limits: Relative to benign nodules, malignant thyroid tumors were reportedly characterized by significantly elevated TCR beta diversity in blood and tumor.

Until they underwent thyroid surgery, no patient had received any treatment. As concerns this clone: Its specificity is unknown.

V and J are TRBV28 and TRBJ1-1; 8 bases agree with TRBD1. This TCR came from a female donor with papillary thyroid cancer or a benign thyroid nodule (not recorded which). Some clones in this sample may be carry-over from other donors' samples. Material for sequencing was adjacent normal tissue. The CDR3 is CASRETGGAFTEAFF. In DNA form, the CDR3 reads TGTGCCAGCAGGGAAACAGGGGGGGCTTTCACTGAAGCTTTCTTT.